This T cell receptor beta chain was captured in a study of radiation and T cells in renal cell carcinoma. The sample's treatment: treatment-naive control, cytoreductive nephrectomy. Germline loops: CDR1 SNHLY, CDR2 FYNNEI. The trim removed 6 bases at V and 3 bases at J, leaving 7 bases unmatched. This CDR3 contains 14 residues. Clones were read by immunoSEQ multiplex PCR, and TCRdb kept only the in-frame ones, dropping some. The sample lists over 9,500 clones; about 65% were seen once. This rearrangement joins TRBV2 to TRBJ1-1, with TRBD1 identical over 7 bases. The sample was tumor tissue, taken from a patient whose treatment was nephrectomy without radiotherapy. The origin of this receptor is a woman older than 75 with renal cell carcinoma. The CDR3 reads CASRGGQTYTEAFF. CDR3 DNA: TGTGCCAGCAGAGGGGGACAGACCTACACTGAAGCTTTCTTT.